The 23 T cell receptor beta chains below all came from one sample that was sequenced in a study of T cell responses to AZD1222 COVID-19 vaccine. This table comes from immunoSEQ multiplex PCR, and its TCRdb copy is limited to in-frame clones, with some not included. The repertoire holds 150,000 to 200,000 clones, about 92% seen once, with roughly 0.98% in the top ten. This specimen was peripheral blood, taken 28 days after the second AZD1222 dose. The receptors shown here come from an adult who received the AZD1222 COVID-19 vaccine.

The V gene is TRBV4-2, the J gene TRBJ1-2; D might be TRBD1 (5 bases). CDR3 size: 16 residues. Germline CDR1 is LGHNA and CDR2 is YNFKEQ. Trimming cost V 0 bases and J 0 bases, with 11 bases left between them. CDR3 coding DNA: TGTGCCAGCAGCCAAGAAGCGGGGGTAGCTAACTATGGCTACACCTTC. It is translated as CASSQEAGVANYGYTF.

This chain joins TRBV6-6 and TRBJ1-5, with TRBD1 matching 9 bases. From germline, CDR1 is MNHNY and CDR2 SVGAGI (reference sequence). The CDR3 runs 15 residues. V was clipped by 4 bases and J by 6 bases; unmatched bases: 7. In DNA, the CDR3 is TGTGCCAGCAGTTTCCCGGGACAGGGTCGTCAGCCCCAGCATTTT. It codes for CASSFPGQGRQPQHF.

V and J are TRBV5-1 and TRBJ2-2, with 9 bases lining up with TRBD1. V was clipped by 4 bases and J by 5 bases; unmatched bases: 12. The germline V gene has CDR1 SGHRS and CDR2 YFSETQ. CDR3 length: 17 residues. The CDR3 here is CASSATSGQGRTGELFF. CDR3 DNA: TGCGCCAGCAGCGCCACATCGGGACAGGGTAGGACCGGGGAGCTGTTTTTT.

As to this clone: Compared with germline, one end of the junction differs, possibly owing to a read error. CDR3 sequence reads: CASSLFQGKEAF. The CDR3 DNA follows: TGTGCCAGCAGTTTATTCCAGGGTAAAGAAGCCTTC. The chain is built from TRBV12-3 or TRBV12-4 and TRBJ1-2; possible D gene TRBD1, 5 bases. The CDR3 totals 12 residues.

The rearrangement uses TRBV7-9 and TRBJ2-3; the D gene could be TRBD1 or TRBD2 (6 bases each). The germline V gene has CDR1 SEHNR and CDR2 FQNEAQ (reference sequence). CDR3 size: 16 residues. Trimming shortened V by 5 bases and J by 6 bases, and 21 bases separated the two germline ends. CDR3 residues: CASSPEGGRGRDTQYF. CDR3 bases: TGTGCCAGCAGCCCGGAAGGGGGGCGGGGTCGGGATACGCAGTATTTT.

CDR3 bases: TGCAGCGTCCTATTATACAGGGGGCAGGTCTATGGCTACACCTTC. Protein: CSVLLYRGQVYGYTF. This chain uses TRBV29-1 with TRBJ1-2; 9 bases fit TRBD1. V trimming: 6 bases; J trimming: 4 bases; junction bases outside the gene matches: 12. This CDR3 comprises 15 residues. The germline gives CDR1 SQVTM, CDR2 ANQGSEA.

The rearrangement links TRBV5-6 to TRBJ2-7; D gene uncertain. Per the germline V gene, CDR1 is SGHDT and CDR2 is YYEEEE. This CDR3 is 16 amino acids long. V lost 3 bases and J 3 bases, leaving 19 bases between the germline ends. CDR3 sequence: CASSSRTEYLFYEQYF. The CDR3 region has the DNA TGTGCCAGCAGCTCCCGGACGGAGTACCTATTCTACGAGCAGTACTTC.

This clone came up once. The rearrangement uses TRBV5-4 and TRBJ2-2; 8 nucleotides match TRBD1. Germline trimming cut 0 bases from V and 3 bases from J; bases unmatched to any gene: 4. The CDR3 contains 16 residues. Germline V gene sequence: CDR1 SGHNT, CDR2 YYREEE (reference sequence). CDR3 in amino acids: CASSLVPGQDTGELFF. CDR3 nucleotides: TGTGCCAGCAGCTTGGTGCCGGGACAGGACACCGGGGAGCTGTTTTTT.

CDR3 bases: TGTGCCAGCAGCTGGGGAGGGGGGGTTAGCAATCAGCCCCAGCATTTT. It is translated as CASSWGGGVSNQPQHF. V gene TRBV5-4 combines with J gene TRBJ1-5; a weak D match, TRBD1 (6 bases). V shed 3 bases and J shed 0 bases, with 13 bases lying between them. Germline-derived CDR1 and CDR2 are SGHNT and YYREEE (reference sequence). This CDR3 has 16 amino acids.

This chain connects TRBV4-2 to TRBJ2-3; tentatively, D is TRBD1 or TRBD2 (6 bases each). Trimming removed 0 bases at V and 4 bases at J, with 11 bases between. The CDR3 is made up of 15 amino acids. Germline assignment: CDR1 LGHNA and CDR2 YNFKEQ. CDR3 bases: TGTGCCAGCAGCCAAGACGAGGGGGAGGCAGATACGCAGTATTTT. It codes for CASSQDEGEADTQYF.

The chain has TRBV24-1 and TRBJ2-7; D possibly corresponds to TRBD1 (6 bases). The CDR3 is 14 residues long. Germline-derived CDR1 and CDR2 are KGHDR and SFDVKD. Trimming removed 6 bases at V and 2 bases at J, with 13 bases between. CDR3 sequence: CATSPNRAPYEQYF. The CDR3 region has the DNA TGTGCCACCAGTCCCAACAGGGCACCCTACGAGCAGTACTTC.

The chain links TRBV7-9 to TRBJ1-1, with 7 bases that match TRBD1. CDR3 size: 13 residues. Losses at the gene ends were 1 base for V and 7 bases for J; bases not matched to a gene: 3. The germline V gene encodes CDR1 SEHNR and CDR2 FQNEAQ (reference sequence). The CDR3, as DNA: TGTGCCAGCAGCTTAGAGGGGGCGATTGAAGCTTTCTTT. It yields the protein CASSLEGAIEAFF.

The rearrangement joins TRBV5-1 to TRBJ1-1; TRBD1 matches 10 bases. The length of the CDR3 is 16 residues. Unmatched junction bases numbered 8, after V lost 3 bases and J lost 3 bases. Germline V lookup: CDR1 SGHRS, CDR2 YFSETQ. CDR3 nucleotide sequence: TGCGCCAGCAGCTGGAATCCCGGGACAGGGGACACTGAAGCTTTCTTT. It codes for CASSWNPGTGDTEAFF.

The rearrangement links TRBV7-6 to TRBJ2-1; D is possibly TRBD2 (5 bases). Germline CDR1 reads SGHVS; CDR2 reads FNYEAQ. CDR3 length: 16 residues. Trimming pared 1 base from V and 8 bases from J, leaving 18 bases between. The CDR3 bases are TGTGCCAGCAGCTTAGACGTGCTAGCCGTTAGACATGAGCAGTTCTTC. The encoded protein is CASSLDVLAVRHEQFF.

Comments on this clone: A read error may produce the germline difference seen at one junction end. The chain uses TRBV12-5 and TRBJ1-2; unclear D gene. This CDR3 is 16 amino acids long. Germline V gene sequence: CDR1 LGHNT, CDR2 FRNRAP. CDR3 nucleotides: TGTGCTAGCGGTTTCTATCGACAAGAAAATAACTATGGCTACACCTTC. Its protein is CASGFYRQENNYGYTF.

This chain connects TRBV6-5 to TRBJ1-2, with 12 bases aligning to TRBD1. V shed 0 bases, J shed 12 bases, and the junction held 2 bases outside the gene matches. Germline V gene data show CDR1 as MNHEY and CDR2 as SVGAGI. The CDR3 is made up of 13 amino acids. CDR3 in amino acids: CASSYSGQGAHTF. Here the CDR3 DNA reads TGTGCCAGCAGTTACTCGGGACAGGGGGCTCACACCTTC.

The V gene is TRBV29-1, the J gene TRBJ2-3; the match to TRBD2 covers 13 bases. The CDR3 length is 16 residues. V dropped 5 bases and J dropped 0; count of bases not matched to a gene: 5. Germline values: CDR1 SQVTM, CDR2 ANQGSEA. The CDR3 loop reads CSVLGLAGLSTDTQYF. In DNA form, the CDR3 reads TGCAGCGTTCTGGGACTAGCGGGGCTTAGCACAGATACGCAGTATTTT.

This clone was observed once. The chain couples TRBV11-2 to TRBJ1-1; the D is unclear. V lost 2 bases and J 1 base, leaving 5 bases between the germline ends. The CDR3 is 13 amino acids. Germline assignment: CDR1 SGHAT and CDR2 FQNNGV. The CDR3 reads CASSLSENTEAFF. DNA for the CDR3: TGTGCCAGCAGCTTAAGTGAGAACACTGAAGCTTTCTTT.

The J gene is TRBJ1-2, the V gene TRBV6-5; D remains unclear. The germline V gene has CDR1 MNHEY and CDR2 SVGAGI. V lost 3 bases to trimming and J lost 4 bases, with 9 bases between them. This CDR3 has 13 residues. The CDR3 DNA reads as TGTGCCAGCAGTTATCAGTCCGCCTATGGCTACACCTTC. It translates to CASSYQSAYGYTF.

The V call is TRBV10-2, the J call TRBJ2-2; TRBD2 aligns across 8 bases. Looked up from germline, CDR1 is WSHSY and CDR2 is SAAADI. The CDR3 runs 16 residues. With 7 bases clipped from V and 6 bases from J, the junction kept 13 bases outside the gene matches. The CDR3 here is CASTALSGGDAGELFF. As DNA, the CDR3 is TGCGCCAGCACTGCCCTAAGCGGGGGCGACGCCGGGGAGCTGTTTTTT.

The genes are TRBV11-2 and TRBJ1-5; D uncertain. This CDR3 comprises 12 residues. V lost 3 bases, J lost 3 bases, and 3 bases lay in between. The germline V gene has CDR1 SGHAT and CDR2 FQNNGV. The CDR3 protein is CASSFDNQPQHF. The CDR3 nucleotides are TGTGCCAGCAGCTTTGACAATCAGCCCCAGCATTTT.

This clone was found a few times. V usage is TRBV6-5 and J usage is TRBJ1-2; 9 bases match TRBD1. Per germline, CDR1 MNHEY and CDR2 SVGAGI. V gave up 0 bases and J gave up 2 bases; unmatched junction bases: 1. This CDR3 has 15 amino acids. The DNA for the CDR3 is TGTGCCAGCAGTTACTCGGGACAGGGAAACTATGGCTACACCTTC. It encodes CASSYSGQGNYGYTF.

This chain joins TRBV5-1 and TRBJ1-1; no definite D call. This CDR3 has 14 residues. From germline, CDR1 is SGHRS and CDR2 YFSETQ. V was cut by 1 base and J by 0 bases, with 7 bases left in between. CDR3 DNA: TGCGCCAGCAGCTTGAGTGGGCTGAACACTGAAGCTTTCTTT. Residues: CASSLSGLNTEAFF.